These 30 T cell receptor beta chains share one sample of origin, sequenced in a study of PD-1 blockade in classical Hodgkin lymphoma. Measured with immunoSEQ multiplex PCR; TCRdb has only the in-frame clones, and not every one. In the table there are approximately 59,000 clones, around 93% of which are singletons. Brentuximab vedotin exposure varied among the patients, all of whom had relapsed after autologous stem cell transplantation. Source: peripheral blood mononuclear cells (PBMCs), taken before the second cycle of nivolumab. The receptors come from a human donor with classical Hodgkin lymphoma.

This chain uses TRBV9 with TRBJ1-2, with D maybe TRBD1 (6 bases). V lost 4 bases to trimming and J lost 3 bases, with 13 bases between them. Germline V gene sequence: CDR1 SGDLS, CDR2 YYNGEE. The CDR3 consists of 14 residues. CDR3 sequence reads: CASSPGTLHYGYTF. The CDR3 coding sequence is TGTGCCAGCAGCCCCGGGACACTCCACTATGGCTACACCTTC.

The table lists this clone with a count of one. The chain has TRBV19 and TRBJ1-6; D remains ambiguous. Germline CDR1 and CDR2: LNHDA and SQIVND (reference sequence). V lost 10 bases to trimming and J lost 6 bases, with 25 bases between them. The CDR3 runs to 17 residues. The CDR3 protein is CATASPTVRGGNSPLHF. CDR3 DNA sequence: TGTGCCACCGCCTCACCGACGGTGCGTGGCGGTAATTCACCCCTCCACTTT.

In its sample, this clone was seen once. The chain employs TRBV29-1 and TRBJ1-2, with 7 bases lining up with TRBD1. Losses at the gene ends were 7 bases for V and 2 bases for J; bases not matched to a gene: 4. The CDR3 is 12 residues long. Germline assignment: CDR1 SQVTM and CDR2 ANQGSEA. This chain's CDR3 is CSAQGGNYGYTF. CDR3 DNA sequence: TGCAGCGCGCAAGGGGGCAACTATGGCTACACCTTC.

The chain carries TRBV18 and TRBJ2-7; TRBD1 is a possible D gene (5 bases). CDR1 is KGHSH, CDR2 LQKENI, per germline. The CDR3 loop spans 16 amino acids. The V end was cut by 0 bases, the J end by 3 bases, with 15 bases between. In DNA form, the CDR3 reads TGTGCCAGCTCACCACCGACTGGGGCAGGGTTCTACGAGCAGTACTTC. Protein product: CASSPPTGAGFYEQYF.

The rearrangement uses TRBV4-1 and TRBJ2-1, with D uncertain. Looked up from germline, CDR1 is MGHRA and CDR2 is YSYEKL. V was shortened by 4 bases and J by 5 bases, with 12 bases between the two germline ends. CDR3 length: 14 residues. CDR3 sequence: CASSRDSGHNEQFF. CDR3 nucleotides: TGCGCCAGCAGCCGAGACTCCGGACACAATGAGCAGTTCTTC.

CDR3 sequence: CASSSWSGDTGELFF. The CDR3 coding sequence is TGTGCCAGCAGTTCCTGGAGCGGGGACACCGGGGAGCTGTTTTTT. The V call is TRBV28, the J call TRBJ2-2; 7 bases line up with TRBD2. The CDR3 is 15 amino acids. Germline values: CDR1 MDHEN, CDR2 SYDVKM. V lost 4 bases and J lost 3; bases outside the gene matches: 5.

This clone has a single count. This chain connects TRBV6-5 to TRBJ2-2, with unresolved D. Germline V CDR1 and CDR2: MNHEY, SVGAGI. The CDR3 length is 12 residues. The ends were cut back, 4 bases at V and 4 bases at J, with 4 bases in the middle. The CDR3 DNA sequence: TGTGCCAGCAGTTCATTCACCGGGGAGCTGTTTTTT. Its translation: CASSSFTGELFF.

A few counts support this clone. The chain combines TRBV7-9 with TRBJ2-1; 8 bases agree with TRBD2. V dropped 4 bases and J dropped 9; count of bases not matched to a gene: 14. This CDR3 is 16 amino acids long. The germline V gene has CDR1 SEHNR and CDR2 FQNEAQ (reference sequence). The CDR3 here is CASSSSGLGHQSEQFF. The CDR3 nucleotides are TGTGCCAGCAGCTCATCGGGACTAGGACACCAAAGTGAGCAGTTCTTC.

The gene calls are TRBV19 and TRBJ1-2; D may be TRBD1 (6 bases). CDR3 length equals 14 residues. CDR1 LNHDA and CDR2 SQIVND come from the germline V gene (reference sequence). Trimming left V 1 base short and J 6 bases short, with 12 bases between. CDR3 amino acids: CASSIGGTPNGYTF. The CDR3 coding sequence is TGTGCCAGTAGTATAGGCGGGACACCTAATGGCTACACCTTC. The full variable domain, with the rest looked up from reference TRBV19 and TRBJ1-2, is DGGITQSPKYLFRKEGQNVTLSCEQNLNHDAMYWYRQDPGQGLRLIYYSQIVNDFQKGDIAEGYSVSREKKESFPLTVTSAQKNPTAFYLCASSIGGTPNGYTFGSGTRLTVV.

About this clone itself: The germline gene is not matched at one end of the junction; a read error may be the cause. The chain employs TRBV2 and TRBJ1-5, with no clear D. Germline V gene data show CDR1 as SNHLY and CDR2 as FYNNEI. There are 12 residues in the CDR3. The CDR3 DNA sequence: TGTGCCAGCAGTGATTCTACCCTGACCGTACGTTTT. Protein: CASSDSTLTVRF. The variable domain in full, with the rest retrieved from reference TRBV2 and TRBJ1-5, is EPEVTQTPSHQVTQMGQEVILRCVPISNHLYFYWYRQILGQKVEFLVSFYNNEISEKSEIFDDQFSVERPDGSNFTLKIRSTKLEDSAMYFCASSDSTLTVRFGDGTRLSIL.

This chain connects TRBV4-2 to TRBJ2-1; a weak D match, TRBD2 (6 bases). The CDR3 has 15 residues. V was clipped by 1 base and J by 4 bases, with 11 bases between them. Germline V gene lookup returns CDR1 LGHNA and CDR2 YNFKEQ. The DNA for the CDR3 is TGTGCCAGCAGCCAAGGGGGGGAACCTTACAATGAGCAGTTCTTC. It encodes CASSQGGEPYNEQFF.

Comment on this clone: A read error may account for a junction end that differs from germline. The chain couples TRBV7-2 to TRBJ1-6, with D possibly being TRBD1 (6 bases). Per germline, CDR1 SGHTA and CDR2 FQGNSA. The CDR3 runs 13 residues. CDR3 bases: TGTGCCAGCAGCTTAGGGTCGACCGGGACAATTCCCTTT. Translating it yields CASSLGSTGTIPF.

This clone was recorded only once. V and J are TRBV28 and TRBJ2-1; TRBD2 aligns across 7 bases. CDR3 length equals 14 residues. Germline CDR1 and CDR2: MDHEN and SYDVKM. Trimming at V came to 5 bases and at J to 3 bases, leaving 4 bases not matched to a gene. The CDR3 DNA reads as TGTGCCAGCAGTCCCAGGACTAGCTACAATGAGCAGTTCTTC. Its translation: CASSPRTSYNEQFF.

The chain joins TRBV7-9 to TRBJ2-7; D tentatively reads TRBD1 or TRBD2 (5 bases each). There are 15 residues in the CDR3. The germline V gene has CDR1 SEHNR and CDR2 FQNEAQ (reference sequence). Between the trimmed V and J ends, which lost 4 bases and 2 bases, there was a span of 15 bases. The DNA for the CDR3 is TGTGCCAGCAGCTCTCCGGGACGGAACACCTACGAGCAGTACTTC. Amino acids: CASSSPGRNTYEQYF.

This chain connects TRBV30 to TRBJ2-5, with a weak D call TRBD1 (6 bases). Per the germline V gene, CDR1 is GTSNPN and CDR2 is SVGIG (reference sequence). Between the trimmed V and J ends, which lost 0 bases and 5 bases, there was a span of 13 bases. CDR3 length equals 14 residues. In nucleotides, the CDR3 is TGTGCCTGGAGTGTTTGGGGGCGGAGGGAGACCCAGTACTTC. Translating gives CAWSVWGRRETQYF. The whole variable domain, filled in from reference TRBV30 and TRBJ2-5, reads SQTIHQWPATLVQPVGSPLSLECTVEGTSNPNLYWYRQAAGRGLQLLFYSVGIGQISSEVPQNLSASRPQDRQFILSSKKLLLSDSGFYLCAWSVWGRRETQYFGPGTRLLVL.

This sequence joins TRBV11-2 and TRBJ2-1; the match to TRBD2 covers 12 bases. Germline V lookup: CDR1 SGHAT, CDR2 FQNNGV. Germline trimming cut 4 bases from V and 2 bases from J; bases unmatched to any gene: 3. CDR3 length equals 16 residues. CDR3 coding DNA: TGTGCCAGCAGCTCTAGCGGGGGGGCGACCTACAATGAGCAGTTCTTC. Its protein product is CASSSSGGATYNEQFF.

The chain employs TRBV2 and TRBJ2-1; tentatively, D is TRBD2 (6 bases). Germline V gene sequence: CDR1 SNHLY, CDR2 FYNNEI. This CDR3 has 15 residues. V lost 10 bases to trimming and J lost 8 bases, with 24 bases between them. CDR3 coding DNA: TGTGCCATCTCAGCCCCCGGATCGGGGGAAGATGAGCAGTTCTTC. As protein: CAISAPGSGEDEQFF.

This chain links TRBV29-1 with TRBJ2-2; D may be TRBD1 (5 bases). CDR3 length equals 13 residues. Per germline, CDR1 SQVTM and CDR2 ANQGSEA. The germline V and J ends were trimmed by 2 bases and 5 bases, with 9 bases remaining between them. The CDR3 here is CSVEPGKTGELFF. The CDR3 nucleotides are TGCAGCGTTGAACCAGGGAAGACCGGGGAGCTGTTTTTT.

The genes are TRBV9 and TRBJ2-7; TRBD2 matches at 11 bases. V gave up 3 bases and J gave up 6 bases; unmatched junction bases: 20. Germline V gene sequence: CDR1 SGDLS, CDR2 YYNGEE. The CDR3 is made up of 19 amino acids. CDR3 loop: CASSATGTSGSHGLLEQYF. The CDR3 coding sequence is TGTGCCAGCAGCGCTACCGGGACTAGCGGATCCCATGGGCTCCTCGAGCAGTACTTC. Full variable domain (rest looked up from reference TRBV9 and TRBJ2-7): DSGVTQTPKHLITATGQRVTLRCSPRSGDLSVYWYQQSLDQGLQFLIQYYNGEERAKGNILERFSAQQFPDLHSELNLSSLELGDSALYFCASSATGTSGSHGLLEQYFGPGTRLTVT.

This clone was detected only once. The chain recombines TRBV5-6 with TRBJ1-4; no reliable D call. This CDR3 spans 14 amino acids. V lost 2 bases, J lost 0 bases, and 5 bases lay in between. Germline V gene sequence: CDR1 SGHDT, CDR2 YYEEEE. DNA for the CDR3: TGTGCCAGCAGCTTTGGGGCAACTAATGAAAAACTGTTTTTT. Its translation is CASSFGATNEKLFF.

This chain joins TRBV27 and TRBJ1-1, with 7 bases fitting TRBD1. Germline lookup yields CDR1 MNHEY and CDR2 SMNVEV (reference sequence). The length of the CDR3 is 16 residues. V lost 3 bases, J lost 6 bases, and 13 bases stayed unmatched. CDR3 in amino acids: CASSFKQGPGMSEAFF. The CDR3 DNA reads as TGTGCCAGCAGTTTCAAACAGGGGCCTGGGATGTCTGAAGCTTTCTTT.

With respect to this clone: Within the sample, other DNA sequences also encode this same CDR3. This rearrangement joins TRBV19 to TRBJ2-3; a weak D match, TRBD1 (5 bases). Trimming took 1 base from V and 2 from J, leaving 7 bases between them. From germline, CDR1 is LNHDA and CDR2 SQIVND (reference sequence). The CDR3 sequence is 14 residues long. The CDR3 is CASSIAGSTDTQYF. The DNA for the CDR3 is TGTGCCAGTAGTATAGCAGGGTCCACAGATACGCAGTATTTT.

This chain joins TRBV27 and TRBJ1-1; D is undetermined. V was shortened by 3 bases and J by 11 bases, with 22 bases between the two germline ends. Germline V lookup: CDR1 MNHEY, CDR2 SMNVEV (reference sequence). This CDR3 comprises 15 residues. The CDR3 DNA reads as TGTGCCAGCAGTTTTTATGCGCCGACCGTGACCGAGGCTTTCTTT. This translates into CASSFYAPTVTEAFF.

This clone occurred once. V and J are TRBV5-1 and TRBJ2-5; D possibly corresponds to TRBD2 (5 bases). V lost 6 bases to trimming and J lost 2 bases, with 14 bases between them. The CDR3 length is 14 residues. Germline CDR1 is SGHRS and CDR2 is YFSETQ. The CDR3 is CASTLAGGQETQYF. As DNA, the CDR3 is TGCGCCAGCACCCTAGCAGGTGGTCAAGAGACCCAGTACTTC.

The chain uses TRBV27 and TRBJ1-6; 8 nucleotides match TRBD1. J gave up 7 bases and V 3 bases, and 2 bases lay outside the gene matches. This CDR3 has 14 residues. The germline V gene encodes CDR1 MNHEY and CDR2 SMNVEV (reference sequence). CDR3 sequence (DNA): TGTGCCAGCAGTTTGCGGACAGGGAATTCACCCCTCCACTTT. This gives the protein CASSLRTGNSPLHF.

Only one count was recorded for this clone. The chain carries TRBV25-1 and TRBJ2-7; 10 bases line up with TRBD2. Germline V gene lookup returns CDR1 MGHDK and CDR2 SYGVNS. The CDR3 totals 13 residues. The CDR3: CGTGLAGVYEQYF. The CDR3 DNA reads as TGTGGCACCGGCCTAGCGGGGGTCTACGAGCAGTACTTC.

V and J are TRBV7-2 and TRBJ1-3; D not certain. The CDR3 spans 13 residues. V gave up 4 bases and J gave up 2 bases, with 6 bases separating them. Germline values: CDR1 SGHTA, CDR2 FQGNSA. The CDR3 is CASSSYTGNTIYF. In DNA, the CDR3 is TGTGCCAGCAGCTCCTATACTGGAAACACCATATATTTT.

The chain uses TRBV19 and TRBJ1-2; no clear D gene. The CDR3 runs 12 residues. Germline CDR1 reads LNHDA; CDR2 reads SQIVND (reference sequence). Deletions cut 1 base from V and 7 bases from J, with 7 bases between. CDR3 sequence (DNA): TGTGCCAGTAGTATAGGGATATCTGGCTACACCTTC. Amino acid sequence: CASSIGISGYTF.

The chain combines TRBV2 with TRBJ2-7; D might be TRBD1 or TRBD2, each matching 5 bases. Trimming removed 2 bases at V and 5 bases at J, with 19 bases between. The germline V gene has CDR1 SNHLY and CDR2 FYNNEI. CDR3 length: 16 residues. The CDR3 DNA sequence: TGTGCCAGCAGTGAATACCCGGGGCCCAGGGATAACGAGCAGTACTTC. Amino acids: CASSEYPGPRDNEQYF.

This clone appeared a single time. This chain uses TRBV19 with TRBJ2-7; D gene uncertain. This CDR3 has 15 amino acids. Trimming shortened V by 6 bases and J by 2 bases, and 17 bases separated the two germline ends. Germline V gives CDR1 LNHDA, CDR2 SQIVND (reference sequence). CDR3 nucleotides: TGTGCCAGTAGCCCCAGGTACGTGGGAACCTACGAGCAGTACTTC. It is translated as CASSPRYVGTYEQYF.